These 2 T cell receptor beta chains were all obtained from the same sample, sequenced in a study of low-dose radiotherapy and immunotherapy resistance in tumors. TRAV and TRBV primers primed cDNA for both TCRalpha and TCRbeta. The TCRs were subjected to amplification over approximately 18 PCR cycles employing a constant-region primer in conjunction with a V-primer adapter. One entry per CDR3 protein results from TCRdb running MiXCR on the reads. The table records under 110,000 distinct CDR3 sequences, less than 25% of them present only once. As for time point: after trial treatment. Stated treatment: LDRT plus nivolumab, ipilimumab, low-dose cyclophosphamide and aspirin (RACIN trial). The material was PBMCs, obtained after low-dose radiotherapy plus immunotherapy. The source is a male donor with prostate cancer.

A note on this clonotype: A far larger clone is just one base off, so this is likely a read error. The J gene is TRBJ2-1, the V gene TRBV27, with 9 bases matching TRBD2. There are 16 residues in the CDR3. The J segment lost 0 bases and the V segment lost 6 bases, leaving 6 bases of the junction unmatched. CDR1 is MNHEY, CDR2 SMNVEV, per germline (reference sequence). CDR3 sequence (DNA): TGTGCCAGCAGGCCCGGACTAGCGCCCTCCTACAATGAGCAGTTCTTC. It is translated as CASRPGLAPSYNEQFF.

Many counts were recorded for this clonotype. The CDR3 reads CSALTPQETQYF. In DNA, the CDR3 is TGCAGTGCTCTGACCCCCCAAGAGACCCAGTACTTC. This sequence joins TRBV20-1 and TRBJ2-5; the D is unclear. Germline V gene lookup returns CDR1 DFQATT and CDR2 SNEGSKA (reference sequence). Trimming pared 5 bases from V and 1 base from J, leaving 8 bases between. The CDR3 runs 12 residues.